Here is one T cell receptor (beta chain) with its context. This clonotype was detected once. The antigen it recognizes is unknown. Base qualities are missing; no much larger clone stands one base away. Single-read evidence is weak. This record belongs to a study of regulatory T cells in long-lasting Graves disease (dated by TCRdb to about 2021). Looking at the study overall: To count as having persistent Graves' disease, a patient had to have received antithyroid drug treatment for over 5 years with TSH receptor autoantibodies remaining persistently positive. Antithyroid drugs had been taken for about 10.3 years on average by persistent Graves' disease patients in the clinical cohort. TCR sequencing covered around 13 persistent and about 20 newly diagnosed Graves' disease patients, around 33 samples in total. The study was conducted in China and was registered as a clinical trial. Peripheral blood TCR sequencing and RNA sequencing compared persistent Graves' disease patients with newly diagnosed Graves' disease patients. Broad study findings and their caveats: The authors acknowledged the small sample size as a limitation that may reduce accuracy. Sequencing and analysis were restricted to the TCR beta chain. TRBV28, TRBJ1-2 and TRBJ2-5 were preferentially used in persistent disease, while TRBV20-1 and TRBJ2-1 were favored in newly diagnosed disease. Peripheral blood alone was examined, since thyroid tissue, which constituted the primary lesion, could not be accessed. Patients with persistent disease shared more public clonotypes (about 2,700) than newly diagnosed patients did (nearly 1,000). Persistent Graves' disease patients showed lower TCR Shannon entropy and fewer highly expanded clones than newly diagnosed patients, suggesting clonal expansion.

Receptors were amplified or captured by multiplex PCR. The reads were generated on an Illumina HiSeq 4000. iRepertoire HTBI primers and Arm-PCR amplification of CDR3 regions were used to construct TCR beta libraries. Gel purification was performed on PCR products prior to sequencing. On the authors' methods: Across samples, 60 to 75 TRBV and 13 to 15 TRBJ segments were identified and used for gene usage analysis of CDR3 amino acid clonotypes. Filtered high-quality paired reads were merged into contigs using COPE and FqMerger. BLAST was used to align contigs to the IMGT TRBV, TRBD and TRBJ reference genes, and CDR3 was defined following IMGT. Clonotypes above 0.1% frequency were classified as highly expanded clones. Repertoire diversity was measured by Shannon entropy, and V-J evenness by the Gini coefficient. A clonotype was considered public if more than one individual shared it. The raw public data were reprocessed by TCRdb itself: fastp quality trimming at Q25, MiXCR clonotype calling, in-frame beta chains only. Identical CDR3 protein sequences are pooled into one entry, listed with their most common genes and DNA. TCRdb, not the original authors, processed these V and J calls. For this sample there are some 370,000 distinct CDR3 sequences; more than 20% appear just once. The ten most abundant clones make up 25% to 30% of the sample.

The time point label on this specimen signifies: persistent/refractory GD, antithyroid drugs over 5 years with positive TRAb. For both TCR sequencing and RNA sequencing, RNA was extracted from PBMCs using TRIzol. Graves' disease was diagnosed according to American Thyroid Association guidelines. The patients came from an endocrinology department in Xi'an, China. From each patient, approximately 9.9 milliliters of peripheral blood was collected into an EDTA anticoagulant tube. Ficoll Paque Plus density gradient separation was used to isolate PBMCs, and no further T cell sorting was performed. An Agilent 2100 Bioanalyzer and agarose gel were used to check RNA quality, while a NanoDrop 2000 measured RNA concentration. Taken from the germline V gene, the CDR1 and CDR2 loops are KGHSH and LQKENI. After removal of 1 base from V and 10 bases from J, the junction retains 5 bases not matched to a gene. Measured from the cysteine to the phenylalanine, the CDR3 is 15 residues long. This entry keeps only the CDR3 DNA: 45 bases, framed from base 1.

The chain is encoded by TRBV18 joined to TRBJ2-1, and 12 junctional nucleotides match TRBD1. This receptor was identified in a woman aged 40 to 50 with Graves disease. Donor details come from another sample of the same person, matched by shared clones. The starting material was peripheral blood mononuclear cells (PBMCs), obtained when the disease was refractory, from a patient treated with antithyroid drugs. The CDR3: CASSPQGQGAGEQFF. At the DNA level, the sequence is TGTGCCAGCTCACCACAGGGACAGGGGGCCGGGGAGCAGTTCTTC. When the CDR3 is completed using the reference TRBV18 and TRBJ2-1 genes on either side, the full variable domain is NAGVMQNPRHLVRRRGQEARLRCSPMKGHSHVYWYRQLPEEGLKFMVYLQKENIIDESGMPKERFSAEFPKEGPSILRIQQVVRGDSAAYFCASSPQGQGAGEQFFGPGTRLTVL.